This T cell receptor beta chain was recorded in a study of T cell changes during pregnancy in multiple sclerosis (dated by TCRdb to the late 2010s). With regard to the full study: Changes in the T cell repertoire over the course of pregnancy were examined in this study in women with multiple sclerosis.

Library prep was done by the immunoSEQ multiplex PCR assay. TCRdb stores this immuneACCESS table with in-frame sequences only. Part of the clones is absent; in the studies checked, under half of the shortfall reflects unresolved V genes, and no reason is known for the rest. Recorded for this sample are about 66,000 clones; 90% to 95% of them occurred a single time. The ten largest clones capture approximately 5.3% of the sample. Between the V and J ends, shortened by 4 bases and 1 base respectively, the junction contains 20 bases. Inclusive of the bounding cysteine and phenylalanine, the CDR3 is 17 residues long. The DNA shown is the 51-base CDR3, in frame from base 1. The CDR1 and CDR2 encoded by the germline V gene are SGDLS and YYNGEE. On this clone: The antigen it recognizes is unknown. Base qualities are not provided; no much larger clone lies one nucleotide away.

The sequence is built from TRBV9 and TRBJ1-1; a tentative D match to TRBD1 spans 5 bases. Sequencing used CD8+ T cells from peripheral blood mononuclear cells, obtained before pregnancy. The TCR originated in a female donor with multiple sclerosis, enrolled in a pregnancy study. The CDR3 loop reads CASSPSGGALQNTEAFF. The nucleotides are TGTGCCAGCAGCCCTTCCGGGGGTGCCTTGCAGAACACTGAAGCTTTCTTT.